The T cell receptor (beta chain) described here comes from a study of blood T cell repertoires in COVID-19. Whole-study context: Acute and convalescent COVID-19 samples came from the United States, Italy and Spain.

In the study's own analysis: Nucleated cell counts were estimated from reference gene primer amplification. Measured with immunoSEQ multiplex PCR; TCRdb has only the in-frame clones, and not every one. For V, J and clone size, that table is used; D and trimming come from the DNA. The repertoire includes 100,000 to 150,000 clones, about four fifths of them detected once, and about 40% sits in the top ten. CDR1 and CDR2 (germline): SGHNT, YYREEE (reference sequence). The CDR3 runs 13 residues. The germline V and J ends were trimmed by 7 bases and 0 bases, with 8 bases remaining between them. The sequencing input was peripheral blood. The sequence derives from a middle-aged man with active or convalescent COVID-19. This chain uses TRBV5-4 with TRBJ2-1; maybe TRBD1 (5 bases). CDR3 residues: CASFDSSYNEQFF. Written as DNA, the CDR3 is TGTGCCAGCTTCGACAGCTCCTACAATGAGCAGTTCTTC.